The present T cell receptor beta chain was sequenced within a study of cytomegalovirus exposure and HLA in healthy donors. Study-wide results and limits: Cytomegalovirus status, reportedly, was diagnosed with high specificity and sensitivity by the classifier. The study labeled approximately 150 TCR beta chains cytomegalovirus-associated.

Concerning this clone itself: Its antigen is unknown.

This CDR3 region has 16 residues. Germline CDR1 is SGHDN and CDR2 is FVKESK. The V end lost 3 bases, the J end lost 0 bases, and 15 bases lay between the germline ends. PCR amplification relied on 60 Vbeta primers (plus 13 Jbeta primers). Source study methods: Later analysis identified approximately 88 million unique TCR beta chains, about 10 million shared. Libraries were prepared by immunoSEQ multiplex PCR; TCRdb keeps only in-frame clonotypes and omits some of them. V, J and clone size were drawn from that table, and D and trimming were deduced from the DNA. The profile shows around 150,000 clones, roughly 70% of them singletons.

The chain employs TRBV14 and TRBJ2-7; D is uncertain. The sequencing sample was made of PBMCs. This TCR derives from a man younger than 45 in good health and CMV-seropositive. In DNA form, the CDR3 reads TGTGCCAGCAGCCATTCTTTTCAAGAGGACTCCTACGAGCAGTACTTC. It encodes CASSHSFQEDSYEQYF.